This TCR beta chain was sequenced in a study of OX40 agonist ivuxolimab in advanced cancers. Sequenced by immunoSEQ multiplex PCR; TCRdb stores in-frame clones only, minus some. The profile covers under 80,000 clones, with about 93% appearing a single time and around 0.32% taken by the ten largest. V gave up 2 bases and J gave up 5 bases, with 9 bases separating them. CDR3 size: 13 residues. Germline values: CDR1 SNHLY, CDR2 FYNNEI. The chain is built from TRBV2 and TRBJ2-5; D may be TRBD1 (5 bases). The source is an adult with an advanced solid tumor such as melanoma, head and neck, liver or kidney cancer. Material: CD4+ or CD8+ T cells sorted from blood, obtained in a trial of the OX40 agonist ivuxolimab. Here the CDR3 DNA reads TGTGCCAGCAGTGAACAGGGCCGGGAGACCCAGTACTTC. Protein sequence: CASSEQGRETQYF. Full variable domain (rest looked up from reference TRBV2 and TRBJ2-5): EPEVTQTPSHQVTQMGQEVILRCVPISNHLYFYWYRQILGQKVEFLVSFYNNEISEKSEIFDDQFSVERPDGSNFTLKIRSTKLEDSAMYFCASSEQGRETQYFGPGTRLLVL.